This T cell receptor (beta chain) was documented in a study of T-cell reconstitution after alpha-beta-depleted transplantation in children. For TCRbeta, the library was prepared with unique molecular identifiers. Using its own MiXCR run on the PCR reads, TCRdb lists one record per CDR3 protein. This table has approximately 520,000 distinct CDR3 sequences, 30% to 35% appearing once. This CDR3 has 17 amino acids. V lost 0 bases and J lost 2, with 14 bases in between. Germline assignment: CDR1 DFQATT and CDR2 SNEGSKA (reference sequence). The source was PBMCs from the stem cell graft donor, collected from the stem cell graft. This receptor was obtained from a human donor who donated a stem cell graft to a child with aplastic anemia. The gene calls are TRBV20-1 and TRBJ2-6; D unclear. The CDR3 DNA sequence: TGCAGTGCTAGAGATCTGCGTGAGAAAACTGGGGCCAACGTCCTGACTTTC. Residues: CSARDLREKTGANVLTF.